This TCR beta chain was sequenced for a study of blood T cell repertoires in COVID-19. The CDR3 length is 13 residues. V lost 5 bases to trimming and J lost 2 bases, with 9 bases between them. Clones were read by immunoSEQ multiplex PCR, and TCRdb kept only the in-frame ones, dropping some. The sample gives around 130,000 clones, over 65% of which show up once; roughly 3.9% is in the top ten. Note on this clone: Other DNA sequences from this sample encode an identical CDR3 as well.

The chain is built from TRBV12-3 or TRBV12-4 and TRBJ1-2; a weak D match, TRBD1 (6 bases). Sequencing was done on a sample of peripheral blood. The receptor was isolated from a man aged 55 to 69 with acute or convalescent COVID-19. In DNA form, the CDR3 reads TGTGCCAGCAGTCTACAGGGAAACTATGGCTACACCTTC. It yields the protein CASSLQGNYGYTF.